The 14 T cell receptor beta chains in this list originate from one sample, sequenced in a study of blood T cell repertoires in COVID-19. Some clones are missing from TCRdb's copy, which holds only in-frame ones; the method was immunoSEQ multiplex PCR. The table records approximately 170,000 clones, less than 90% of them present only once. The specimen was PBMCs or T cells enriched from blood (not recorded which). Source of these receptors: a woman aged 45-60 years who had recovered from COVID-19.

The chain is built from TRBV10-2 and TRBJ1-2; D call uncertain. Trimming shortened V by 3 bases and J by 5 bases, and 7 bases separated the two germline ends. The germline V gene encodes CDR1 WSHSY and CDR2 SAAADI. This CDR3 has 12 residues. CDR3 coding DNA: TGCGCCAGCAGTGACCCGGGGTATGGCTACACCTTC. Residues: CASSDPGYGYTF.

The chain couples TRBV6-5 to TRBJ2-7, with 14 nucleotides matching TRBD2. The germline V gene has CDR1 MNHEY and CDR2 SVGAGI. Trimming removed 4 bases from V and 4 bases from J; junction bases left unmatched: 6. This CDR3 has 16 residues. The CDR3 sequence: CASSSHGTSGSYEQYF. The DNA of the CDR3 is TGTGCCAGCAGTTCTCATGGGACTAGCGGGAGTTACGAGCAGTACTTC.

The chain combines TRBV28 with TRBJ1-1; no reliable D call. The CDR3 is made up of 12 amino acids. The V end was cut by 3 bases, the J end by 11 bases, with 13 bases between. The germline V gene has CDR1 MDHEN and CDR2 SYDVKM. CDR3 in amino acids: CASSLVGGKAFF. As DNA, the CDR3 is TGTGCCAGCAGTTTGGTCGGAGGGAAGGCTTTCTTT. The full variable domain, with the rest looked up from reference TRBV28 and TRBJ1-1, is DVKVTQSSRYLVKRTGEKVFLECVQDMDHENMFWYRQDPGLGLRLIYFSYDVKMKEKGDIPEGYSVSREKKERFSLILESASTNQTSMYLCASSLVGGKAFFGQGTRLTVV.

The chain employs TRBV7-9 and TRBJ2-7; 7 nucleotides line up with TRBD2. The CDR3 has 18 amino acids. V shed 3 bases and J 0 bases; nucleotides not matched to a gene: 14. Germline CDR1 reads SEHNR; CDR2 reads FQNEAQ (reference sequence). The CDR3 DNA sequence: TGTGCCAGCAGCTTTCTTACCGGACCGGGACTATCCTCCTACGAGCAGTACTTC. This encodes CASSFLTGPGLSSYEQYF.

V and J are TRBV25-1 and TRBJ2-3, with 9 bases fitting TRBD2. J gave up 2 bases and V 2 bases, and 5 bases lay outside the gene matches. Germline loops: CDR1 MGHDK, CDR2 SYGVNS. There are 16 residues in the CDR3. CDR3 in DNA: TGTGCCAGCAGTGAACACGGGACTAGCCCCACAGATACGCAGTATTTT. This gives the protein CASSEHGTSPTDTQYF.

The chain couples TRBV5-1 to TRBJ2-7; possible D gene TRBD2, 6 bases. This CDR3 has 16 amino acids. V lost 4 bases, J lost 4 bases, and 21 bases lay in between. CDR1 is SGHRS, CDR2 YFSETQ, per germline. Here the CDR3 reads CASSLGAGGASYEQYF. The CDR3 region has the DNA TGCGCCAGCAGCCTGGGTGCAGGAGGGGCTTCTTACGAGCAGTACTTC.

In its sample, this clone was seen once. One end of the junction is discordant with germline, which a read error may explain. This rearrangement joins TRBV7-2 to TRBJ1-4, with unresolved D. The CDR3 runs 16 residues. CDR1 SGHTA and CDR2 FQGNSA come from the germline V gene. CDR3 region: CASSLGLRNGGEQLFF. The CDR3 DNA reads TGTGCCAGCAGCTTAGGGCTCCGAAATGGCGGTGAACAACTGTTTTTT.

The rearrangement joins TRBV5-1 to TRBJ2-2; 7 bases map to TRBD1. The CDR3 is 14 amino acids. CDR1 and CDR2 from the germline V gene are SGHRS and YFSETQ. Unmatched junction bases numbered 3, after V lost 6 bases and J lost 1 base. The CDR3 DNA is TGCGCCAGCAACGACAGGGTGAACACCGGGGAGCTGTTTTTT. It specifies CASNDRVNTGELFF.

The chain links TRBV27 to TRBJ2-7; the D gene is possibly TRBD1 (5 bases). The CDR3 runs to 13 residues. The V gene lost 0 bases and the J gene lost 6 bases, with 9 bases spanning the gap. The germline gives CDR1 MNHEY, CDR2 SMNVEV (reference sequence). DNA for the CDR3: TGTGCCAGCAGTTTATCGGGGCCGACCGAGCAGTACTTC. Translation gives CASSLSGPTEQYF.

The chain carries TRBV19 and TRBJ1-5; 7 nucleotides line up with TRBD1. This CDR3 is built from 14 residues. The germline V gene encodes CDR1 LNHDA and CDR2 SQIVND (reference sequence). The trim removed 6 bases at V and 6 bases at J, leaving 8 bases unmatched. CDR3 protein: CASSLYRGGQPQHF. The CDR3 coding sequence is TGTGCCAGTAGCCTGTACAGGGGCGGTCAGCCCCAGCATTTT.

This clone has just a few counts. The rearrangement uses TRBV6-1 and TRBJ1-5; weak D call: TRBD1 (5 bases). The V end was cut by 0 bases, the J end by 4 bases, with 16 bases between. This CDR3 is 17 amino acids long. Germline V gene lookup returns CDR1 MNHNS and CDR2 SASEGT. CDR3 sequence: CASSEAPKGWGNQPQHF. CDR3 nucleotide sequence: TGTGCCAGCAGTGAAGCCCCCAAGGGGTGGGGAAATCAGCCCCAGCATTTT.

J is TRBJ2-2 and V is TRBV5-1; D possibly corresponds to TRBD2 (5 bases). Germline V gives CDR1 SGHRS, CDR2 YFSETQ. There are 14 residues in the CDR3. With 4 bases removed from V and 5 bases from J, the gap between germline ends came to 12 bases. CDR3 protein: CASSLGSLTGELFF. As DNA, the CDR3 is TGCGCCAGCAGCCTGGGGAGTCTTACCGGGGAGCTGTTTTTT.

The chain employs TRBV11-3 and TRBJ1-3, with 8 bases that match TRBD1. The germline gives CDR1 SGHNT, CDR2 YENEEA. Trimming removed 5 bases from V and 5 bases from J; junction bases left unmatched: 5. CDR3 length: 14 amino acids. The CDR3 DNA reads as TGTGCCAGCAGCACTACAGGGGGGAGAAACACCATATATTTT. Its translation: CASSTTGGRNTIYF.

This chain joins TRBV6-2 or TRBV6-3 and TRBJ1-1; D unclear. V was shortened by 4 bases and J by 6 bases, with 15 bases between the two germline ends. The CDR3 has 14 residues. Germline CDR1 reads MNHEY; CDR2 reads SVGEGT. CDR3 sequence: CASSFLITNAEAFF. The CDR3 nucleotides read TGTGCCAGCAGTTTCTTGATCACAAACGCTGAAGCTTTCTTT.